This is a list of T cell receptor beta chains from one sample in a study of blood T cell repertoires in COVID-19. The table came from immunoSEQ multiplex PCR; TCRdb's copy has only in-frame clones and leaves some out. The data hold 100,000 or so clones, with over 75% observed a single time. Sequences were obtained from peripheral blood. Receptor source: a man in his fifties or sixties with acute or convalescent COVID-19. Both conserved end residues are part of each CDR3. D genes are given only for firm matches. The size of a clone is reported for some rows only, either as once, few or many, or as a class for expanded clones.

D,size,J,V,CDR3,DNA
-,-,TRBJ2-1,TRBV6-5,CASSYQGTEPYNEQFF,TGTGCCAGCAGTTACCAGGGGACCGAACCCTACAATGAGCAGTTCTTC
-,-,TRBJ2-7,TRBV27,CASSLGGVPYEQYF,TGTGCCAGCAGTTTGGGGGGAGTTCCCTACGAGCAGTACTTC
TRBD1,-,TRBJ1-1,TRBV30,CAWSRQGNTEAFF,TGTGCCTGGAGTAGACAGGGGAACACTGAAGCTTTCTTT
-,-,TRBJ1-5,TRBV2,CASSVLGLQPQHF,TGTGCCAGCAGTGTGTTGGGGCTTCAGCCCCAGCATTTT
-,few,TRBJ1-6,TRBV6-5,CASSYSTGPYNSPLHF,TGTGCCAGCAGTTACTCGACAGGCCCTTATAATTCACCCCTCCACTTT
-,-,TRBJ1-2,TRBV24-1,CATSDIIRANYGYTF,TGTGCCACCAGTGATATAATAAGAGCTAACTATGGCTACACCTTC
-,-,TRBJ2-5,TRBV9,CASSVGAEQETQYF,TGTGCCAGCAGCGTAGGAGCGGAACAAGAGACCCAGTACTTC
TRBD2,-,TRBJ2-1,TRBV5-1,CASRKREGFSNEQFF,TGCGCCAGCAGGAAGCGGGAGGGCTTTTCGAATGAGCAGTTCTTC
-,-,TRBJ1-3,TRBV10-3,CAISVDGNTIYF,TGTGCCATCAGTGTAGATGGAAACACCATATATTTT
-,-,TRBJ2-7,TRBV2,CASSQRGPGYEQYF,TGTGCCAGCAGTCAGCGCGGTCCCGGGTACGAGCAGTACTTC
-,-,TRBJ1-3,TRBV28,CASSLTTDSGNTIYF,TGTGCCAGCAGTTTAACAACAGACTCTGGAAACACCATATATTTT
-,-,TRBJ2-7,TRBV27,CASSIRQSYEQYF,TGTGCCAGCAGTATCCGACAGAGCTACGAGCAGTACTTC
-,-,TRBJ2-3,TRBV21-1,CASSKVQGGTDTQYF,TGTGCCAGCAGCAAAGTCCAAGGAGGCACAGATACGCAGTATTTT
-,-,TRBJ2-7,TRBV15,CATSKRWAGAGEQYF,TGTGCCACCAGCAAGAGATGGGCAGGGGCAGGCGAGCAGTACTTC
-,-,TRBJ2-7,TRBV20-1,CSARGGLEQYF,TGCAGTGCTAGGGGGGGACTTGAGCAGTACTTC
TRBD2,-,TRBJ2-4,TRBV11-2,CASSERGPAKNIQYF,TGTGCCAGCAGCGAGCGGGGGCCCGCCAAAAACATTCAGTACTTC
TRBD2,-,TRBJ2-5,TRBV23-1,CASSQSTSGRVGETQYF,TGCGCCAGCAGTCAATCCACCAGCGGGAGGGTAGGAGAGACCCAGTACTTC
TRBD1,-,TRBJ1-1,TRBV14,CASSQDRDRMNTEAFF,TGTGCCAGCAGCCAAGATAGGGACAGAATGAACACTGAAGCTTTCTTT
-,-,TRBJ2-3,TRBV6-5,CASSYMSPGSTDTQYF,TGTGCCAGCAGTTACATGTCACCGGGGAGCACAGATACGCAGTATTTT
-,few,TRBJ1-5,TRBV7-3,CASSQGSFRKPQHF,TGTGCCAGCAGCCAGGGGTCCTTCCGGAAGCCCCAGCATTTT
-,-,TRBJ2-1,TRBV5-1,CASSLVGGTSYNEQFF,TGCGCCAGCAGCTTGGTAGGGGGTACCTCCTACAATGAGCAGTTCTTC
-,-,TRBJ2-3,TRBV10-3,CAISESGPRHGGNQYTDTQYF,TGTGCCATCAGTGAGTCGGGCCCTCGGCACGGGGGAAACCAATACACAGATACGCAGTATTTT
-,-,TRBJ1-3,TRBV15,CATSRDRGAPNTIYF,TGTGCCACCAGCAGAGATAGGGGTGCTCCAAACACCATATATTTT
-,once,TRBJ1-2,TRBV7-9,CASSLAMGQNYGYTF,TGTGCCAGCAGCCTAGCCATGGGGCAGAACTATGGCTACACCTTC
TRBD1,-,TRBJ2-7,TRBV6-6,CASSNLDRSSYEQYF,TGTGCCAGCAGTAACTTGGACAGGAGCTCCTACGAGCAGTACTTC
TRBD1,-,TRBJ1-1,TRBV18,CASSPWDREGKNTEAFF,TGTGCCAGCTCACCATGGGACAGGGAAGGCAAGAACACTGAAGCTTTCTTT
TRBD1,-,TRBJ1-1,TRBV6-5,CASSTRQGTNTEAFF,TGTGCCAGCAGTACCCGACAGGGCACAAACACTGAAGCTTTCTTT
-,-,TRBJ2-7,TRBV10-2,CASSEVDITYEQYF,TGCGCCAGCAGTGAGGTGGACATAACCTACGAGCAGTACTTC
TRBD1,few,TRBJ1-2,TRBV5-1,CASSSRDSYGYTF,TGCGCCAGCAGCTCCCGGGACAGTTATGGCTACACCTTC
-,-,TRBJ1-3,TRBV3-1/TRBV3-2,CASRRREGGNTIYF,TGTGCCAGCAGGAGACGGGAAGGTGGAAACACCATATATTTT
TRBD2,-,TRBJ2-3,TRBV3-1/TRBV3-2,CASSQEVSGGSTDTQYF,TGTGCCAGCAGCCAAGAGGTGAGCGGGGGGTCCACAGATACGCAGTATTTT
TRBD1,once,TRBJ2-1,TRBV2,CASPIPGQGGWEQFF,TGTGCCAGCCCAATACCGGGACAGGGGGGATGGGAGCAGTTCTTC
TRBD2,once,TRBJ2-6,TRBV11-3,CASSLASGHLSGANVLTF,TGTGCCAGCAGCTTAGCTAGCGGGCACCTATCTGGGGCCAACGTCCTGACTTTC
-,-,TRBJ1-1,TRBV5-1,CASSLGTASTEAFF,TGCGCCAGCAGCTTGGGGACAGCTTCCACTGAAGCTTTCTTT
-,few,TRBJ2-1,TRBV24-1,CAISPGSYNEQFF,TGTGCCATTTCCCCCGGCTCCTACAATGAGCAGTTCTTC
-,-,TRBJ1-2,TRBV29-1,CSAPTAGVRYTF,TGCAGCGCCCCTACCGCGGGAGTTCGCTACACCTTC
TRBD1,-,TRBJ1-5,TRBV10-2,CASHPSRGRDQPQHF,TGCGCCAGCCATCCATCAAGGGGGCGTGATCAGCCCCAGCATTTT
-,-,TRBJ2-1,TRBV9,CASSVRSVGNEQFF,TGTGCCAGCAGCGTACGGTCTGTTGGCAATGAGCAGTTCTTC